The 2 T cell receptor beta chains below were found in one sample sequenced in a study of blood T cell repertoires in COVID-19. Clones were read by immunoSEQ multiplex PCR, and TCRdb kept only the in-frame ones, dropping some. The sample holds 95,000 to 100,000 clones, approximately 87% seen once. Sequencing input: peripheral blood. These receptor sequences come from a woman aged 25 to 39 with acute or convalescent COVID-19.

The chain joins TRBV7-8 to TRBJ2-7; no firm D call. This CDR3 is 13 amino acids long. Per the germline V gene, CDR1 is SGHVS and CDR2 is FQNEAQ. Trimming took 3 bases from V and 6 from J, leaving 12 bases between them. The CDR3 here is CASSFHDTSEQYF. In DNA, the CDR3 is TGTGCCAGCAGCTTCCACGATACGAGCGAGCAGTACTTC.

The CDR3 DNA reads TGTGCCATCAGTGTGGGGGGGATCGACTACACCTTC. This gives the protein CAISVGGIDYTF. The genes are TRBV10-3 and TRBJ1-2, with a tentative D call TRBD1 (5 bases). The V end was cut by 4 bases, the J end by 10 bases, with 13 bases between. The CDR3 contains 12 residues. Germline loops: CDR1 ENHRY, CDR2 SYGVKD.